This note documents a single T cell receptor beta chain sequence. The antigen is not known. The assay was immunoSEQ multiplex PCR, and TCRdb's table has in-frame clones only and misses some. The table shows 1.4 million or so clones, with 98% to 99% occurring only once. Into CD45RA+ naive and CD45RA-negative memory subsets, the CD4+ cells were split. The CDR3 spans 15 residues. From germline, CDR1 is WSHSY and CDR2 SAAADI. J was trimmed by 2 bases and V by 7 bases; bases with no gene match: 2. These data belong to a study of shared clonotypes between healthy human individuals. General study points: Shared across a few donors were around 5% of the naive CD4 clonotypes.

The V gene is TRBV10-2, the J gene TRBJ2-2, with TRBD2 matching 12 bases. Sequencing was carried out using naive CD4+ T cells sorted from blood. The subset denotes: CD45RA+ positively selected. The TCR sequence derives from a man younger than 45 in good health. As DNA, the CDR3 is TGCGCCAGCACCGGACTAGCGGGAAACACCGGGGAGCTGTTTTTT. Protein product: CASTGLAGNTGELFF.